Below, 21 T cell receptor beta chains from the same sample are listed, as sequenced in a study of CD4 T cells in relation to SARS-CoV-2 and coronaviruses. What these receptors recognize is not known. The assay was immunoSEQ multiplex PCR, and TCRdb's table has in-frame clones only and misses some. The data contain about 18,000 clones, more than 75% of them singletons. Before the COVID-19 pandemic, during about 2011-2019, CD4+ T cells were taken from unexposed donors. After about 11 days of culture, CD4+ T cells were isolated. The sample was CD4+ T cells from PBMCs, cultured in vitro. The receptors were gathered from a human donor in good health.

The chain couples TRBV28 to TRBJ2-7, with 11 nucleotides matching TRBD2. The CDR3 has 15 amino acids. Germline CDR1 reads MDHEN; CDR2 reads SYDVKM. The trim removed 5 bases at V and 2 bases at J, leaving 5 bases unmatched. CDR3 sequence (DNA): TGTGCCAGCAGTACCGGGACTAGCGGTACCTACGAGCAGTACTTC. This gives the protein CASSTGTSGTYEQYF.

The chain recombines TRBV19 with TRBJ1-2; TRBD1 agrees at 10 bases. Trimming cost V 6 bases and J 6 bases; bases outside gene matches: 10. CDR3 length: 15 residues. The germline gives CDR1 LNHDA, CDR2 SQIVND (reference sequence). The CDR3 DNA sequence: TGTGCCAGTAGCCAGAGCTGGGACAGGGGCAATGGCTACACCTTC. Translation: CASSQSWDRGNGYTF.

In the case of this clone: The same CDR3 also results from other DNA sequences found in this sample. V and J are TRBV9 and TRBJ1-3; the D is unclear. The germline CDR1 and CDR2 sequences are SGDLS and YYNGEE. V lost 5 bases, J lost 0 bases, and 6 bases lay in between. The CDR3 consists of 13 residues. CDR3 nucleotide sequence: TGTGCCAGCAGTGATAGCTCTGGAAACACCATATATTTT. As protein: CASSDSSGNTIYF.

The chain employs TRBV6-5 and TRBJ2-3; unclear D gene. CDR1 and CDR2 (germline): MNHEY, SVGAGI. The CDR3 length is 14 residues. The V and J ends lost 8 bases and 0 bases respectively, with 12 bases between them. The CDR3 DNA sequence: TGTGCCAGCTCCCCGGCCGGCAGCACAGATACGCAGTATTTT. Translated: CASSPAGSTDTQYF.

The V and J genes are TRBV12-3 or TRBV12-4 and TRBJ2-1; D not resolved. V lost 3 bases and J 5 bases, leaving 5 bases between the germline ends. There are 12 residues in the CDR3. The CDR3 here is CASSFSDNEQFF. CDR3 sequence (DNA): TGTGCCAGCAGTTTTTCCGACAATGAGCAGTTCTTC.

The genes are TRBV3-1 (or the pseudogene TRBV3-2) and TRBJ1-2, with D perhaps TRBD1 (6 bases). CDR1 is LGHDT, CDR2 YNNKEL, per germline (reference sequence). This CDR3 has 13 amino acids. The germline V and J ends were trimmed by 1 base and 9 bases, with 12 bases remaining between them. The CDR3 DNA reads as TGTGCCAGCAGCCAAGGCTACAGGGACCGCTACACCTTC. As protein: CASSQGYRDRYTF.

The chain has TRBV3-1 (or the pseudogene TRBV3-2) and TRBJ2-7; D gene uncertain. Germline-derived CDR1 and CDR2 are LGHDT and YNNKEL (reference sequence). With 4 bases removed from V and 3 bases from J, the gap between germline ends came to 10 bases. CDR3 size: 13 residues. CDR3 sequence reads: CASSLMINYEQYF. CDR3 bases: TGTGCCAGCAGCCTAATGATAAACTACGAGCAGTACTTC.

The genes are TRBV19 and TRBJ1-2; D uncertain. There are 10 residues in the CDR3. Germline V gene lookup returns CDR1 LNHDA and CDR2 SQIVND (reference sequence). Trimming pared 8 bases from V and 6 bases from J, leaving 7 bases between. CDR3 residues: CASWSDGYTF. For the CDR3, the DNA is TGTGCCAGTTGGTCGGATGGCTACACCTTC.

The V call is TRBV29-1, the J call TRBJ1-2, with D possibly being TRBD1 (5 bases). Germline assignment: CDR1 SQVTM and CDR2 ANQGSEA. V dropped 5 bases and J dropped 0 bases, with 10 bases sitting between them. The CDR3 consists of 13 residues. The CDR3 here is CSVLREANYGYTF. The CDR3 region has the DNA TGCAGCGTTCTCAGGGAGGCTAACTATGGCTACACCTTC.

This CDR3 reads CASSLDTEAFF. In DNA, the CDR3 is TGTGCCAGCAGCTTAGACACTGAAGCTTTCTTT. The V and J genes are TRBV5-6 and TRBJ1-1; D not resolved. The germline V gene has CDR1 SGHDT and CDR2 YYEEEE. The germline V and J ends were trimmed by 2 bases and 3 bases, with 2 bases remaining between them. The CDR3 runs 11 residues.

The chain joins TRBV19 to TRBJ2-3, with D tentatively TRBD2 (5 bases). The germline V gene has CDR1 LNHDA and CDR2 SQIVND (reference sequence). V was shortened by 10 bases and J by 6 bases, with 17 bases between the two germline ends. CDR3 size: 13 residues. CDR3 in amino acids: CATSDYLMDTQYF. CDR3 DNA sequence: TGTGCCACTTCCGACTACCTGATGGATACGCAGTATTTT.

This chain joins TRBV5-1 and TRBJ2-1, with 13 bases lining up with TRBD2. Unmatched junction bases numbered 12, after V lost 0 bases and J lost 6 bases. This CDR3 comprises 19 residues. Germline V gene sequence: CDR1 SGHRS, CDR2 YFSETQ. CDR3 nucleotide sequence: TGCGCCAGCAGCTTGGACGTAGGGACTAGCGGGAATCGGGGCAATGAGCAGTTCTTC. As protein: CASSLDVGTSGNRGNEQFF.

The chain employs TRBV10-2 and TRBJ1-1; D gene ambiguous. The V gene lost 7 bases and the J gene lost 1 base, with 7 bases spanning the gap. The CDR3 extends over 12 amino acids. Germline V gene lookup returns CDR1 WSHSY and CDR2 SAAADI. The CDR3 nucleotides read TGCGCCAGCACCGACAAGAACACTGAAGCTTTCTTT. Protein product: CASTDKNTEAFF.

The chain combines TRBV2 with TRBJ2-2; no firm D call. Germline lookup yields CDR1 SNHLY and CDR2 FYNNEI. Trimming removed 1 base from V and 0 bases from J, with 9 bases in between. The CDR3 sequence is 16 residues long. CDR3 sequence (DNA): TGTGCCAGCAGTGAAGGACGGCCATCGAACACCGGGGAGCTGTTTTTT. Translated, it gives CASSEGRPSNTGELFF.

This clone was picked up one time. This chain joins TRBV3-1 (or the pseudogene TRBV3-2) and TRBJ2-7; tentative D call: TRBD2 (5 bases). The V and J ends lost 9 bases and 6 bases respectively, with 9 bases between them. The CDR3 is 10 amino acids. Germline loops: CDR1 LGHDT, CDR2 YNNKEL (reference sequence). The CDR3 DNA is TGTGCCAGTGGGAGTTTCGAGCAGTACTTC. Amino acid sequence: CASGSFEQYF.

V usage is TRBV6-6 and J usage is TRBJ1-6, with TRBD1 matching over 10 bases. The CDR3 contains 14 residues. The V gene end was trimmed by 6 bases and the J gene end by 9 bases; junction bases not matched to a gene: 5. Germline CDR1 is MNHNY and CDR2 is SVGAGI (reference sequence). The CDR3 loop reads CASRLGQGSSPLHF. DNA of the CDR3: TGTGCCAGCAGGCTGGGACAGGGGAGTTCACCCCTCCACTTT.

The chain couples TRBV10-1 to TRBJ2-2; D is possibly TRBD2 (5 bases). The V gene's germline CDR1 is WNHNN and CDR2 SYGVQD (reference sequence). Trimming took off 5 bases at V and 5 bases at J, with 15 bases between the two ends. This CDR3 comprises 15 residues. CDR3 loop: CASSSSGIITGELFF. The DNA for the CDR3 is TGCGCCAGCAGTTCATCCGGGATTATTACCGGGGAGCTGTTTTTT.

In DNA form, the CDR3 reads TGTGCCAGCCAACCAGGATTCTCTGGAAACACCATATATTTT. This translates into CASQPGFSGNTIYF. J is TRBJ1-3 and V is TRBV6-5; no clear D gene. The germline V gene has CDR1 MNHEY and CDR2 SVGAGI. This CDR3 has 14 residues. V was clipped by 8 bases and J by 0 bases, with 11 bases between them.

The genes are TRBV5-4 and TRBJ2-7; 10 nucleotides agree with TRBD1. Germline V gives CDR1 SGHNT, CDR2 YYREEE (reference sequence). V lost 1 base to trimming and J lost 3 bases; unmatched junction nucleotides: 4. The CDR3 is 15 residues long. The CDR3: CASSLMGTGVYEQYF. Here the CDR3 DNA reads TGTGCCAGCAGCTTGATGGGGACAGGGGTCTACGAGCAGTACTTC.

This clone was detected only once. Here the CDR3 reads CASSEKEPGEQYF. The DNA for the CDR3 is TGTGCCAGCAGTGAAAAGGAACCGGGCGAGCAGTACTTC. The chain employs TRBV6-1 and TRBJ2-7, with no clear D. Germline CDR1 and CDR2: MNHNS and SASEGT. The germline V and J ends were trimmed by 2 bases and 6 bases, with 11 bases remaining between them. The CDR3 totals 13 residues.

The V gene is TRBV6-1, the J gene TRBJ2-7, with D possibly TRBD2 on 5 matching bases. Trimming removed 4 bases at V and 3 bases at J, with 22 bases between. The CDR3 spans 17 residues. CDR1 is MNHNS, CDR2 SASEGT, per germline. CDR3 loop: CASSAFIWGTRIYEQYF. Written as DNA, the CDR3 is TGTGCCAGCAGTGCCTTCATTTGGGGAACTAGAATCTACGAGCAGTACTTC.